A selection of T cell receptor beta chains follows, all from one sample in a study of cytomegalovirus exposure and HLA in healthy donors. Some clones are missing from TCRdb's copy, which holds only in-frame ones; the method was immunoSEQ multiplex PCR. The sample records over 150,000 clones, about four fifths being singletons. Sequenced sample: PBMCs. These receptors were taken from a young man in good health and CMV-seropositive. Both conserved end residues are part of each CDR3. A D gene is named only where the DNA matches it firmly. A row's size may be missing; if present it is once, few, many or a size class.

d_call | j_call | clone_size | v_call | cdr3_nt | cdr3_aa
. | TRBJ1-3 | . | TRBV19 | TGTGCCAGTAAGGAACAGGACTCTGGAAACACCATATATTTT | CASKEQDSGNTIYF
. | TRBJ1-2 | . | TRBV5-4 | TGTGCCAGCAGCTTGGTAACCGGTAGCTACACCTTC | CASSLVTGSYTF
TRBD2 | TRBJ2-1 | . | TRBV7-2 | TGTGCCAGCAGCTTAGGGGGACTAGCGATGTACAATGAGCAGTTCTTC | CASSLGGLAMYNEQFF
. | TRBJ1-3 | . | TRBV2 | TGTGCCAGCAACTTGGGGCAATCTGGAAACACCATATATTTT | CASNLGQSGNTIYF
TRBD1 | TRBJ2-7 | . | TRBV27 | TGTGCCAGCACACTACAGGGGGGTTCCTACGAGCAGTACTTC | CASTLQGGSYEQYF
TRBD1 | TRBJ1-2 | . | TRBV27 | TGTGCCAGCAGTTTAACAGGGGGAGGTAACTATGGCTACACCTTC | CASSLTGGGNYGYTF
. | TRBJ2-5 | . | TRBV6-1 | TGTGCCAGCAGGGAGGGGCAGCAAGAGACCCAGTACTTC | CASREGQQETQYF
. | TRBJ2-7 | . | TRBV29-1 | TGCAGCGTACTCCTCGGGGTACTCAACGAGCAGTACTTC | CSVLLGVLNEQYF
. | TRBJ1-2 | . | TRBV5-6 | TGTGCCAGCAGTATAACAGGGAGCCATGGCTACACCTTC | CASSITGSHGYTF
. | TRBJ1-4 | . | TRBV28 | TGTGCCAGCAGTTTTCAGGGTGGGTCTAATGAAAAACTGTTTTTT | CASSFQGGSNEKLFF
. | TRBJ2-1 | . | TRBV18 | TGTGCCAGCCACGAGGGGGGGTACAATGAGCAGTTCTTC | CASHEGGYNEQFF
. | TRBJ1-3 | . | TRBV6-1 | TGTGCCAGCAGTGCCCGTGGTGGAGGGAAGCGAAACACCATATATTTT | CASSARGGGKRNTIYF
TRBD1 | TRBJ1-5 | . | TRBV6-1 | TGTGCCAGCAATATACAGGGGGAAAGGAATCAGCCCCAGCATTTT | CASNIQGERNQPQHF
. | TRBJ2-1 | . | TRBV11-2 | TGTGCCAGCAGCTCGTTACGGGGTGGGGAGCAGTTCTTC | CASSSLRGGEQFF
TRBD1 | TRBJ2-5 | . | TRBV5-1 | TGCGCCAGCAGCTTGGTACAGGGGGTGAGAGAGACCCAGTACTTC | CASSLVQGVRETQYF
. | TRBJ1-4 | . | TRBV5-1 | TGCGCCAGCAGCTTGCCCTCGACAAGCGAAAAACTGTTTTTT | CASSLPSTSEKLFF
. | TRBJ1-3 | . | TRBV28 | TGTGCCAGCAGTTCAGCAACTAGGATACCTGGAAACACCATATATTTT | CASSSATRIPGNTIYF
. | TRBJ2-1 | . | TRBV19 | TGTGCCAGTAAGGGGGGAGGGCCCAGTGAGCAGTTCTTC | CASKGGGPSEQFF
TRBD1 | TRBJ2-3 | . | TRBV5-1 | TGCGCCAGCAGCCCTGGTATCCAAAGACAGGGCCGGGAAACAGATACGCAGTATTTT | CASSPGIQRQGRETDTQYF
. | TRBJ1-1 | . | TRBV18 | TGTGCCAGCTCACAACAAGAGAACACTGAAGCTTTCTTT | CASSQQENTEAFF
TRBD1 | TRBJ1-4 | . | TRBV27 | TGTGCCAGCAAACGACAGGGGGTTGGTAATGAAAAACTGTTTTTT | CASKRQGVGNEKLFF
. | TRBJ1-1 | . | TRBV2 | TGTGCCAGCCAGAGTGAGGTGAACACTGAAGCTTTCTTT | CASQSEVNTEAFF
. | TRBJ2-1 | . | TRBV30 | TGTGCCTGGTCTAAGGGGGTTTTGGACAATGAGCAGTTCTTC | CAWSKGVLDNEQFF
TRBD1 | TRBJ2-1 | . | TRBV4-1 | TGCGCCAGCAGCCTACAGACTCCGGGACAGGGGGCCTATGAGCAGTTCTTC | CASSLQTPGQGAYEQFF
TRBD1 | TRBJ1-2 | . | TRBV2 | TGTGCCAGCAGCGGACAGGGCTCCTATGGCTACACCTTC | CASSGQGSYGYTF
. | TRBJ2-1 | . | TRBV7-6 | TGTGCCAGCAGCCCAACAGGGTATGAGCAGTTCTTC | CASSPTGYEQFF
TRBD1 | TRBJ2-3 | . | TRBV15 | TGTGCCACCACCCCGGACAGGGGGCGGACAGATACGCAGTATTTT | CATTPDRGRTDTQYF
. | TRBJ2-2 | . | TRBV11-2 | TGTGCCAGCAACAATGTGGGCCCTATACTCACCGGGGAGCTGTTTTTT | CASNNVGPILTGELFF
. | TRBJ2-6 | once | TRBV29-1 | TGCAGCGTTGCTATACAGGGTGGCTCTGGGGCCAACGTCCTGACTTTC | CSVAIQGGSGANVLTF
. | TRBJ2-5 | . | TRBV21-1 | TGTGCCACCCTAGGACAGGGGCGACAAGAGACCCAGTACTTC | CATLGQGRQETQYF
. | TRBJ2-1 | . | TRBV4-3 | TGCGCCAGCAGCCAAACAGACAGTTACAATGAGCAGTTCTTC | CASSQTDSYNEQFF
. | TRBJ2-7 | . | TRBV7-9 | TGTGCCAGCAGCTTAGGACCAAGGGGATCAAGCGAGCAGTACTTC | CASSLGPRGSSEQYF
. | TRBJ1-5 | . | TRBV2 | TGTGCCAGCAGCAATGATGGGGGGAGCAATCAGCCCCAGCATTTT | CASSNDGGSNQPQHF
TRBD2 | TRBJ2-1 | . | TRBV27 | TGTGCCAGCGCCGCGGCGACTAGCGGGAGTGGGCAGTTCTTC | CASAAATSGSGQFF
. | TRBJ2-7 | . | TRBV4-1 | TGCGCCAGCAGCCAAGATCTAGCCCGGGACTACGAGCAGTACTTC | CASSQDLARDYEQYF
. | TRBJ2-7 | . | TRBV7-6 | TGTGCCAGCAGCCCCCAGGGAGGTTGGGGCGAGCAGTACTTC | CASSPQGGWGEQYF
. | TRBJ2-7 | . | TRBV12-5 | TGTGCTAGTGGTCGAGCCGCAACGTTCTACGAGCAGTACTTC | CASGRAATFYEQYF
. | TRBJ2-7 | . | TRBV9 | TGTGCCAGCAGCGTAGACGGGAGTTTTGCCTACGAGCAGTACTTC | CASSVDGSFAYEQYF
. | TRBJ1-5 | few | TRBV30 | TGTGCCTGGAGTGTAGGCGGGGATCAGCCCCAGCATTTT | CAWSVGGDQPQHF
TRBD1 | TRBJ1-1 | . | TRBV19 | TGTGCCAGTAGTCTCGACAGGGGTACTGAAGCTTTCTTT | CASSLDRGTEAFF
TRBD1 | TRBJ2-1 | . | TRBV28 | TGTGCCAGCAGTTCAACGGGACAGAAACCTTACAATGAGCAGTTCTTC | CASSSTGQKPYNEQFF
. | TRBJ1-1 | . | TRBV6-1 | TGTGCCAGCAGCGAGCAGGTCCGGGGCACTGAAGCTTTCTTT | CASSEQVRGTEAFF
TRBD2 | TRBJ2-7 | . | TRBV2 | TGTGCCAGCAACGGACTAGCGGATTACGAGCAGTACTTC | CASNGLADYEQYF
. | TRBJ1-1 | once | TRBV10-3 | TGTGCCATCAGTGAGTCACAGGGATTCAGTGAAGCTTTCTTT | CAISESQGFSEAFF
. | TRBJ2-7 | . | TRBV27 | TGTGCCAGCAAAGGGCGGGTTTCCGCCGCCTACGAGCAGTACTTC | CASKGRVSAAYEQYF
TRBD2 | TRBJ2-6 | . | TRBV7-6 | TGTGCCAGCAGCTGGGGGGGAGCCCACTCTGGGGCCAACGTCCTGACTTTC | CASSWGGAHSGANVLTF
. | TRBJ2-7 | . | TRBV4-1 | TGCGCCAGCAGCATCCAAATGGCGGGACGGACGAGCTCCTACGAGCAGTACTTC | CASSIQMAGRTSSYEQYF
. | TRBJ2-3 | . | TRBV4-3 | TGCGCCAGCAGCCAAGATGGCCTAGGGGCAGATACGCAGTATTTT | CASSQDGLGADTQYF
. | TRBJ1-4 | . | TRBV9 | TGTGCCAGCAGCCCTGTTGCAACTAATGAAAAACTGTTTTTT | CASSPVATNEKLFF
TRBD1 | TRBJ1-1 | . | TRBV10-3 | TGTGCCATCACCCTGGACAGGGGTGTTGAAGCTTTCTTT | CAITLDRGVEAFF
TRBD1 | TRBJ2-5 | . | TRBV7-2 | TGTGCCAGCACCTTTGGGGACAGGGGACAAGAGACCCAGTACTTC | CASTFGDRGQETQYF
TRBD1 | TRBJ2-7 | . | TRBV9 | TGTGCCAGCAGCTCCCGGACAGGTTCCTACGAGCAGTACTTC | CASSSRTGSYEQYF
. | TRBJ1-4 | . | TRBV5-1 | TGCGCCAGCAGTCCTGGGCCAGCACAAAATGAAAAACTGTTTTTT | CASSPGPAQNEKLFF
. | TRBJ2-1 | . | TRBV11-3 | TGTGCCAGCAGCTTAAATCCCGGGGACAATGAGCAGTTCTTC | CASSLNPGDNEQFF
TRBD2 | TRBJ2-7 | . | TRBV7-9 | TGTGCCACCCGAAAAGTAGCGGGAGGGGGGGAGCAGTACTTC | CATRKVAGGGEQYF
TRBD1 | TRBJ2-2 | . | TRBV7-9 | TGTGCCAGCCGCCGACAGGGGAAACACACCGGGGAGCTGTTTTTT | CASRRQGKHTGELFF
. | TRBJ1-2 | . | TRBV5-6 | TGTGCCAGCAGCGGGACCCAGGGGAACTATGGCTACACCTTC | CASSGTQGNYGYTF
. | TRBJ2-3 | . | TRBV29-1 | TGCAGCGTTGCCTTCCTACCCACAGATACGCAGTATTTT | CSVAFLPTDTQYF
TRBD1 | TRBJ1-3 | . | TRBV28 | TGTGCCAGCAGTACCCGGGACAGCATCTCTGGAAACACCATATATTTT | CASSTRDSISGNTIYF